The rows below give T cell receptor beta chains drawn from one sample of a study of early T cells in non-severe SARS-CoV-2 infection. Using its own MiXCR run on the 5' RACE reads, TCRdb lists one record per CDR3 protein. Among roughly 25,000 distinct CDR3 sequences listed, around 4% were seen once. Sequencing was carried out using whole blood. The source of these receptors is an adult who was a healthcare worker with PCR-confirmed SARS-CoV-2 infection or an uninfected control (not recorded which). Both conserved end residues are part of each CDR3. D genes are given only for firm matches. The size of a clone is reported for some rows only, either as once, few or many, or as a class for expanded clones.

CASSPGWTGTGYYEQYF	TGCGCCAGCAGCCCAGGTTGGACCGGGACAGGGTACTACGAGCAGTACTTC	TRBD1	few	TRBV4-1	TRBJ2-7
CASSIGPENTDTQYF	TGTGCCAGCAGTATTGGACCTGAAAACACAGATACGCAGTATTTT	NA	NA	TRBV28	TRBJ2-3
CASSLGDRYTDTQYF	TGTGCCAGCAGCTTGGGGGACAGGTACACAGATACGCAGTATTTT	TRBD1	many	TRBV5-4	TRBJ2-3
CASSQEALSGDTQYF	TGTGCCAGCAGCCAAGAGGCCCTATCAGGGGATACGCAGTATTTT	NA	many	TRBV4-2	TRBJ2-3
CSAGTSGAAAGYNEQFF	TGCAGTGCCGGGACTAGCGGGGCCGCAGCGGGTTACAATGAGCAGTTCTTC	TRBD2	few	TRBV20-1	TRBJ2-1
CASGLPGQGYTGELFF	TGTGCCAGCGGGCTCCCGGGACAGGGCTACACCGGGGAGCTGTTTTTT	TRBD1	many	TRBV28	TRBJ2-2
CASSHGTGRSNYGYTF	TGTGCCAGCAGCCACGGGACAGGGCGTTCTAACTATGGCTACACCTTC	TRBD1	many	TRBV7-9	TRBJ1-2
CATSLGVTGTDTQYF	TGTGCCACCAGCCTAGGGGTTACAGGGACAGATACGCAGTATTTT	NA	many	TRBV10-3	TRBJ2-3
CASSQVGSLGPGANVLTF	TGCGCCAGCAGCCAAGTTGGTTCGTTGGGTCCTGGGGCCAACGTCCTGACTTTC	NA	many	TRBV4-1	TRBJ2-6
CASSPGSSGGLRAKNIQYF	TGTGCCAGCAGTCCGGGGAGTAGCGGGGGGCTACGAGCCAAAAACATTCAGTACTTC	TRBD2	many	TRBV12-3/TRBV12-4	TRBJ2-4
CSDDDRVYGYTF	TGCAGCGATGACGATAGGGTCTATGGCTACACCTTC	NA	NA	TRBV29-1	TRBJ1-2
CASRGTGLEDTGELFF	TGTGCCAGCAGGGGGACAGGGCTTGAGGACACCGGGGAGCTGTTTTTT	TRBD1	NA	TRBV6-6	TRBJ2-2
CASSLVASGGAYEQFF	TGTGCCAGCAGCTTAGTAGCTAGCGGGGGGGCCTATGAGCAGTTCTTC	TRBD2	many	TRBV11-2	TRBJ2-1
CASSLTPRRGRDTQYF	TGTGCCAGCAGCTTAACACCTAGAAGGGGCCGGGATACGCAGTATTTT	NA	medium-sized	TRBV7-2	TRBJ2-3
CASSQRGRQREQYF	TGTGCCAGCAGCCAAAGGGGCAGGCAGAGGGAACAATACTTC	NA	NA	TRBV7-3	TRBJ2-7
CASSFSGSGTGELFF	TGTGCCAGCAGCTTTAGCGGGAGTGGCACCGGGGAGCTGTTTTTT	TRBD2	NA	TRBV7-2	TRBJ2-2
CASSSEVDPAYYEQYF	TGTGCCAGCAGTTCAGAAGTGGACCCCGCCTACTACGAGCAGTACTTC	NA	NA	TRBV27	TRBJ2-7
CAWSVWTGNEQFF	TGTGCCTGGAGTGTATGGACCGGGAATGAGCAGTTCTTC	NA	many	TRBV30	TRBJ2-1
CASSLEGGMGTDTQYF	TGTGCCAGCAGCTTAGAAGGCGGGATGGGCACAGATACGCAGTATTTT	NA	many	TRBV11-3	TRBJ2-3
CSARSTPQETQYF	TGCAGTGCTAGATCGACTCCTCAAGAGACCCAGTACTTC	NA	few	TRBV20-1	TRBJ2-5
CASRARGNQPQHF	TGCGCCAGTCGGGCCAGGGGGAATCAGCCCCAGCATTTT	TRBD1	many	TRBV10-2	TRBJ1-5
CASSSPTGSATEAFF	TGTGCCAGCAGCTCGCCGACAGGGTCGGCCACTGAAGCTTTCTTT	TRBD1	many	TRBV7-9	TRBJ1-1